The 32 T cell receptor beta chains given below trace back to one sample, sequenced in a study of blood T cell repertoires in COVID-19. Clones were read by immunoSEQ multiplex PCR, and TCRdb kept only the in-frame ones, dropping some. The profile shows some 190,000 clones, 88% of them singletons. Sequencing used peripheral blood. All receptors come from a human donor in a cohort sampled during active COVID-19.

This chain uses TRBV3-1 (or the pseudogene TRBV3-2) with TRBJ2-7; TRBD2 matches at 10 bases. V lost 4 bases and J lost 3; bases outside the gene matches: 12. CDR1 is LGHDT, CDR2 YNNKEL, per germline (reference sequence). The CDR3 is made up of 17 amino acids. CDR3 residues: CASSRVGGLAGDYEQYF. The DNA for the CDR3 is TGTGCCAGCAGCCGAGTAGGCGGGCTAGCGGGAGACTACGAGCAGTACTTC.

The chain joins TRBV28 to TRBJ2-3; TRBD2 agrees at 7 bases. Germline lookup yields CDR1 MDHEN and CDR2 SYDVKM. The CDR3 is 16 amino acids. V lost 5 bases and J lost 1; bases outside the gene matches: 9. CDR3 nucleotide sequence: TGTGCCAGCAGTAATAGCGGGCTCCCCGGCACAGATACGCAGTATTTT. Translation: CASSNSGLPGTDTQYF.

CDR3 nucleotides: TGTGCCAGCAGCACAGGACAGGGTGTAGGTTCACCCCTCCACTTT. Its protein product is CASSTGQGVGSPLHF. The rearrangement joins TRBV13 to TRBJ1-6; 8 bases align to TRBD1. The CDR3 sequence is 15 residues long. Germline CDR1 reads PRHDT; CDR2 reads FYEKMQ (reference sequence). The V segment lost 5 bases and the J segment 9 bases; nucleotides outside the gene matches: 9.

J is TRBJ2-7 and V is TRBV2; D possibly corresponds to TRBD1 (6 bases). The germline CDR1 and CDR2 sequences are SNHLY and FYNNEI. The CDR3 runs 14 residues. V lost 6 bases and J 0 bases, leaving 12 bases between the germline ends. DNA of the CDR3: TGTGCCAGCAGGGGGACAAGTAGCTCCTACGAGCAGTACTTC. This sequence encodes CASRGTSSSYEQYF.

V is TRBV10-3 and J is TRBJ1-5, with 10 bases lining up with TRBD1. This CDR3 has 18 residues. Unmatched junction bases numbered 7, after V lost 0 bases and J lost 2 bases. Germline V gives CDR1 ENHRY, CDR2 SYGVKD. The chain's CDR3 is CAISESRQGAMGNQPQHF. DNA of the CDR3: TGTGCCATCAGTGAGTCTCGACAGGGGGCTATGGGCAATCAGCCCCAGCATTTT.

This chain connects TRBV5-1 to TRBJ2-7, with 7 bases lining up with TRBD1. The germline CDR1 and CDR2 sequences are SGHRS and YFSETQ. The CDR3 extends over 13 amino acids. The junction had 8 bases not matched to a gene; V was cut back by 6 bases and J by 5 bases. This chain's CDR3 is CASTQQGINEQYF. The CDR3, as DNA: TGCGCCAGCACCCAACAGGGGATCAACGAGCAGTACTTC.

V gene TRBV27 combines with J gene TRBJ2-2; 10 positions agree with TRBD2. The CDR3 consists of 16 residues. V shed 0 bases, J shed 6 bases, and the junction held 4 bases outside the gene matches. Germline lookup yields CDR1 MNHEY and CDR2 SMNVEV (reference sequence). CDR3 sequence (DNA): TGTGCCAGCAGTTTATCACCTAGCGGGAGCTCCGGGGAGCTGTTTTTT. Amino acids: CASSLSPSGSSGELFF.

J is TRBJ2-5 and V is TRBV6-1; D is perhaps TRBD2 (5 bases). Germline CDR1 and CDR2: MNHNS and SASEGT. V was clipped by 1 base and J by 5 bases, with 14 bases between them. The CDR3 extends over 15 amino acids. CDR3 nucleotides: TGTGCCAGCAGTGAAGGCCCGGGAAGGCTGGAGACCCAGTACTTC. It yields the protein CASSEGPGRLETQYF.

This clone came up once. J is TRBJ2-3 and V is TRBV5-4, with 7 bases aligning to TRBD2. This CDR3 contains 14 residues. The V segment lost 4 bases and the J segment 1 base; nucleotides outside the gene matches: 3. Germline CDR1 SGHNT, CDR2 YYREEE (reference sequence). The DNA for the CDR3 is TGTGCCAGCAGCCCTCGGGGGGGCACAGATACGCAGTATTTT. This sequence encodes CASSPRGGTDTQYF.

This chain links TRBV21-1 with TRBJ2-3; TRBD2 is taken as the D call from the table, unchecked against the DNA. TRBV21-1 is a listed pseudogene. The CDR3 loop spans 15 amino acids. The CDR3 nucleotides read TGTGCCAGCGGATCCCTAGAACCTTTCACAGATACGCAGTATTTT. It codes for CASGSLEPFTDTQYF.

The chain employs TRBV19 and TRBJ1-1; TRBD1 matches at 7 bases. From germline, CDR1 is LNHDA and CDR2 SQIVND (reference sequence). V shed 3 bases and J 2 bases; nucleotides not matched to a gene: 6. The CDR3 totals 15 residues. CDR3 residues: CASSMGDRINTEAFF. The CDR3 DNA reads TGTGCCAGTAGTATGGGGGACAGAATTAACACTGAAGCTTTCTTT.

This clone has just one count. The CDR3 here is CASSSFLQGEQYF. In DNA, the CDR3 is TGTGCCAGCAGCTCCTTTTTACAGGGCGAGCAGTACTTC. The chain is built from TRBV7-2 and TRBJ2-7, with a possible D match to TRBD1 (6 bases). Trimming stripped 4 bases from V and 6 bases from J, with 13 bases between. CDR3 length: 13 amino acids. Germline CDR1 reads SGHTA; CDR2 reads FQGNSA.

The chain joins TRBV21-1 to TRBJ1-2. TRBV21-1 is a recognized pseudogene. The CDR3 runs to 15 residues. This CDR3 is CASTTVGGIAYGYTF. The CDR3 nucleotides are TGTGCCAGCACTACCGTGGGGGGGATTGCCTATGGCTACACCTTC.

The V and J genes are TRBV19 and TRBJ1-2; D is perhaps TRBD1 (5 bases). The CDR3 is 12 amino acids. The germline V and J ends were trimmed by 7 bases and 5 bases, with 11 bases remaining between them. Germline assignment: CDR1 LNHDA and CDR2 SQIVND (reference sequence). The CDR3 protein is CASKMTDYGYTF. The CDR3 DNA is TGTGCCAGTAAAATGACAGATTATGGCTACACCTTC.

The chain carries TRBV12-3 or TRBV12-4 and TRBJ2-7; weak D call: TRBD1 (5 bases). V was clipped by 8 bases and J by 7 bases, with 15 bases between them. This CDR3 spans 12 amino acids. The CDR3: CASSRGFGEQYF. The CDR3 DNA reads TGTGCCAGCTCAAGGGGTTTTGGTGAGCAGTACTTC.

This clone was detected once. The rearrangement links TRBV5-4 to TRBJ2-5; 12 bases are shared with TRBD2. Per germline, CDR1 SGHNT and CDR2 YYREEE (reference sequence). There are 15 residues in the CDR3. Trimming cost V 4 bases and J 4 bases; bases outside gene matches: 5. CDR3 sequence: CASSPSGGAPETQYF. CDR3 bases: TGTGCCAGCAGCCCTAGCGGGGGGGCCCCAGAGACCCAGTACTTC.

CDR3 sequence (DNA): TGCGCCAGCAGCTTCCAGGCGGGGGGTACCTACGAGCAGTACTTC. This gives the protein CASSFQAGGTYEQYF. The V and J genes are TRBV5-1 and TRBJ2-7; TRBD2 matches at 8 bases. The CDR3 length is 15 residues. The germline CDR1 and CDR2 sequences are SGHRS and YFSETQ. Unmatched junction bases numbered 6, after V lost 2 bases and J lost 2 bases.

CDR3 nucleotides: TGTGCCAGCTCACCAGGAGCGGGAACGGAGGGGACCCAGTACTTC. Amino acid sequence: CASSPGAGTEGTQYF. The chain is built from TRBV18 and TRBJ2-5; 7 bases match TRBD2. V lost 2 bases and J lost 7; bases outside the gene matches: 10. This CDR3 has 15 amino acids. Germline V lookup: CDR1 KGHSH, CDR2 LQKENI. The whole variable domain, filled in from reference TRBV18 and TRBJ2-5, reads NAGVMQNPRHLVRRRGQEARLRCSPMKGHSHVYWYRQLPEEGLKFMVYLQKENIIDESGMPKERFSAEFPKEGPSILRIQQVVRGDSAAYFCASSPGAGTEGTQYFGPGTRLLVL.

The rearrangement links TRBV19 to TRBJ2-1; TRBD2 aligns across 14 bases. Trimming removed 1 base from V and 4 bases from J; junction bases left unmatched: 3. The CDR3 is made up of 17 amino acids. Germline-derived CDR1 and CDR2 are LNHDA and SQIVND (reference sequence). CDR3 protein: CASSIAWTSGGYNEQFF. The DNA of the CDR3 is TGTGCCAGTAGTATAGCCTGGACTAGCGGGGGGTACAATGAGCAGTTCTTC. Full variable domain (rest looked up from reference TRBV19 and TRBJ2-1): DGGITQSPKYLFRKEGQNVTLSCEQNLNHDAMYWYRQDPGQGLRLIYYSQIVNDFQKGDIAEGYSVSREKKESFPLTVTSAQKNPTAFYLCASSIAWTSGGYNEQFFGPGTRLTVL.

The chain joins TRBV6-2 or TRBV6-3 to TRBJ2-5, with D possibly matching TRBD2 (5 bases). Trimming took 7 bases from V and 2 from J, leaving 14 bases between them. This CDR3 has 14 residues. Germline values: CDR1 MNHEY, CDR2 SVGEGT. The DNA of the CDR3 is TGTGCCAGCATCCCACCCGGGGTACAAGAGACCCAGTACTTC. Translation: CASIPPGVQETQYF.

The CDR3: CASGFSLADTDTQYF. The CDR3, as DNA: TGTGCTAGTGGTTTCAGTCTAGCGGACACAGATACGCAGTATTTT. The V gene is TRBV12-5, the J gene TRBJ2-3; 7 bases line up with TRBD2. Unmatched junction bases numbered 5, after V lost 3 bases and J lost 2 bases. CDR1 is LGHNT and CDR2 is FRNRAP in the germline V gene. CDR3 size: 15 residues.

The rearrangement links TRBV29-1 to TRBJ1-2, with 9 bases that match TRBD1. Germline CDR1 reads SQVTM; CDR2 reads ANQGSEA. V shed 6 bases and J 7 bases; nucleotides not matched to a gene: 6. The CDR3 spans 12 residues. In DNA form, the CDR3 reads TGCAGCGTCGACGGACAGGGGTCTGGCTACACCTTC. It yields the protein CSVDGQGSGYTF.

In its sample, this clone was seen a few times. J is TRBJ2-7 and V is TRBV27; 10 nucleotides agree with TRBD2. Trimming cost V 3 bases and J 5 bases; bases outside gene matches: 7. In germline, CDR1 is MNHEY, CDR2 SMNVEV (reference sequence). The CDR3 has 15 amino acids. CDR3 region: CASSFISGRYNEQYF. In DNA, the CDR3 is TGTGCCAGCAGTTTTATTAGCGGGAGGTACAACGAGCAGTACTTC.

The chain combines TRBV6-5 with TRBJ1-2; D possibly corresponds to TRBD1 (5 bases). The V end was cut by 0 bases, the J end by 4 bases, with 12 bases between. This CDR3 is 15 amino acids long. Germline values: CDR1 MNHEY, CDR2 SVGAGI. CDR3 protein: CASSYSGTGSYGYTF. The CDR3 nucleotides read TGTGCCAGCAGTTACTCGGGGACCGGGAGCTATGGCTACACCTTC.

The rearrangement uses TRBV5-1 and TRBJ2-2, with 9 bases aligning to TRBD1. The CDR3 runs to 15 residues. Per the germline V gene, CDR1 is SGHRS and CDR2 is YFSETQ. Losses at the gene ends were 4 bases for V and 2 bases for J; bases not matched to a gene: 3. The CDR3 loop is CASSTGQGNTGELFF. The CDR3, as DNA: TGCGCCAGCAGCACGGGACAGGGCAACACCGGGGAGCTGTTTTTT. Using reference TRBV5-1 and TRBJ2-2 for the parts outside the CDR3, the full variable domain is KAGVTQTPRYLIKTRGQQVTLSCSPISGHRSVSWYQQTPGQGLQFLFEYFSETQRNKGNFPGRFSGRQFSNSRSEMNVSTLELGDSALYLCASSTGQGNTGELFFGEGSRLTVL.

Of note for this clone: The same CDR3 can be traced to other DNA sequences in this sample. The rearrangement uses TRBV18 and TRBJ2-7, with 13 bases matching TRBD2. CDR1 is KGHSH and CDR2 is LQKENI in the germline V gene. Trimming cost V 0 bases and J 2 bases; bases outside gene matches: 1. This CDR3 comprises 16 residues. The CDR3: CASSPPGLAGTYEQYF. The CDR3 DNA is TGTGCCAGCTCACCACCGGGACTAGCGGGGACCTACGAGCAGTACTTC.

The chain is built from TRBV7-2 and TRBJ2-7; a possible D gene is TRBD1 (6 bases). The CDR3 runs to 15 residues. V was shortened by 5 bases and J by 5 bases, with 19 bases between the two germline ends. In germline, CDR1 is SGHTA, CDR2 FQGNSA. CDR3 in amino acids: CASSKGGAPMDEQYF. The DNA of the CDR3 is TGTGCCAGCAGCAAAGGGGGAGCCCCTATGGACGAGCAGTACTTC.

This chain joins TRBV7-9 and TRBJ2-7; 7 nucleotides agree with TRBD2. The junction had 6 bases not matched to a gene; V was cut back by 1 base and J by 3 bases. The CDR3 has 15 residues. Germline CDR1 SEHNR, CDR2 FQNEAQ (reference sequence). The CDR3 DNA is TGTGCCAGCAGCTTAGGGCGGGAGCCGGTCTACGAGCAGTACTTC. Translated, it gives CASSLGREPVYEQYF.

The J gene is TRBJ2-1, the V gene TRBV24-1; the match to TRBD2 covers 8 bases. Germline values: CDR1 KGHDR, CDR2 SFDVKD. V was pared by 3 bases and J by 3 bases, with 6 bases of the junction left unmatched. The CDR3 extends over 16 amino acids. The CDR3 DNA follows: TGTGCCACCAGTGATCCCAGCGGGAGCTTCTACAATGAGCAGTTCTTC. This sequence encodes CATSDPSGSFYNEQFF.

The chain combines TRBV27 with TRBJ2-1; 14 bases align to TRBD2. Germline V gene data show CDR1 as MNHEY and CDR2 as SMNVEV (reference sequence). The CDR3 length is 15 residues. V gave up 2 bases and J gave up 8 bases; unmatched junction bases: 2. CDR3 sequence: CASSLATSGRDEQFF. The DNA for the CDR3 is TGTGCCAGCAGTTTAGCGACTAGCGGGAGGGATGAGCAGTTCTTC.

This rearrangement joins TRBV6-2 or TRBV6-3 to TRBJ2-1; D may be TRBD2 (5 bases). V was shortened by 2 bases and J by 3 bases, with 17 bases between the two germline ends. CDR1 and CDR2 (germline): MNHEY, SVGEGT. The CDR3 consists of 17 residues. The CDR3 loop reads CASSYPKGGSNYNEQFF. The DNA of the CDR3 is TGTGCCAGCAGTTACCCAAAAGGCGGGTCGAACTACAATGAGCAGTTCTTC.

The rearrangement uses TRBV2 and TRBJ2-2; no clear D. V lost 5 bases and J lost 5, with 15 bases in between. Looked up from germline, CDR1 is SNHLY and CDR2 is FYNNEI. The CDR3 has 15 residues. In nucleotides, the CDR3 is TGTGCCAGCAGTAATTATAACTCGCAAACCGGGGAGCTGTTTTTT. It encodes CASSNYNSQTGELFF.